Below, 27 T cell receptor beta chains from the same sample are listed, as sequenced in a study of T cell responses to AZD1222 COVID-19 vaccine. Sequencing was performed with immunoSEQ multiplex PCR; in TCRdb, only in-frame clones are kept and a portion is missing. The sample contains 170,000 or so clones, 90% of which appear only once. Source: peripheral blood, taken on day 0 of AZD1222 vaccination. Source of these receptors: an adult in good health.

This clone occurred a few times. The chain couples TRBV19 to TRBJ2-2, with D possibly being TRBD2 (5 bases). The CDR3 is made up of 15 amino acids. V lost 8 bases and J 0 bases, leaving 13 bases between the germline ends. Germline assignment: CDR1 LNHDA and CDR2 SQIVND (reference sequence). The CDR3 loop reads CASFEGFTNTGELFF. As DNA, the CDR3 is TGTGCCAGTTTTGAGGGTTTTACGAACACCGGGGAGCTGTTTTTT.

This chain links TRBV13 with TRBJ1-1; the D is unclear. Germline CDR1 reads PRHDT; CDR2 reads FYEKMQ (reference sequence). Trimming shortened V by 5 bases and J by 1 base, and 8 bases separated the two germline ends. The CDR3 has 13 amino acids. The CDR3 coding sequence is TGTGCCAGCAGCCTCGACCCGAACACTGAAGCTTTCTTT. Translation: CASSLDPNTEAFF.

The J gene is TRBJ1-5, the V gene TRBV7-8; 8 bases agree with TRBD1. Trimming cost V 5 bases and J 6 bases; bases outside gene matches: 9. Looked up from germline, CDR1 is SGHVS and CDR2 is FQNEAQ. The CDR3 is made up of 15 amino acids. This CDR3 is CASSPGQGESQPQHF. The CDR3 DNA follows: TGTGCCAGCAGCCCAGGACAGGGAGAAAGTCAGCCCCAGCATTTT.

This sequence joins TRBV19 and TRBJ2-7, with D possibly matching TRBD1 (6 bases). Germline V gives CDR1 LNHDA, CDR2 SQIVND (reference sequence). The V gene lost 4 bases and the J gene lost 4 bases, with 17 bases spanning the gap. This CDR3 is built from 15 residues. The CDR3 spells CASSTRTEPPYEQYF. In DNA form, the CDR3 reads TGTGCCAGTAGTACGCGGACAGAACCTCCTTACGAGCAGTACTTC.

This chain links TRBV15 with TRBJ1-1, with D perhaps TRBD1 (6 bases). The CDR3 is 15 residues long. V lost 2 bases and J lost 2, with 12 bases in between. Germline V gives CDR1 LNHNV, CDR2 YYDKDF (reference sequence). The CDR3 DNA is TGTGCCACCAGCAGACACCCCAGGGGTAACACTGAAGCTTTCTTT. This codes for CATSRHPRGNTEAFF.

This chain joins TRBV4-3 and TRBJ2-5; D may be TRBD2 (6 bases). CDR3 length equals 15 residues. Trimming took 0 bases from V and 7 from J, leaving 15 bases between them. CDR1 is LGHNA and CDR2 is YSLEER in the germline V gene. The CDR3 nucleotides are TGCGCCAGCAGCCAAGATCGCGGACTACTCGCGACCCAGTACTTC. Translation gives CASSQDRGLLATQYF.

The rearrangement uses TRBV7-2 and TRBJ2-3, with a weak D call TRBD2 (6 bases). Germline V gene lookup returns CDR1 SGHTA and CDR2 FQGNSA. The CDR3 length is 15 residues. Trimming took off 6 bases at V and 3 bases at J, with 16 bases between the two ends. CDR3 region: CASRQGGAKTDTQYF. CDR3 coding DNA: TGTGCCAGCAGACAAGGCGGGGCAAAGACAGATACGCAGTATTTT.

J is TRBJ1-2 and V is TRBV6-1; D gene unclear. Trimming left V 3 bases short and J 7 bases short, with 15 bases between. This CDR3 comprises 14 residues. Germline CDR1 MNHNS, CDR2 SASEGT. The CDR3: CASSDGSRVGGYTF. In nucleotides, the CDR3 is TGTGCCAGCAGTGATGGTTCTCGGGTGGGTGGCTACACCTTC.

J is TRBJ2-2 and V is TRBV11-2; D is undetermined. This CDR3 has 15 amino acids. V dropped 0 bases and J dropped 6 bases, with 11 bases sitting between them. CDR1 is SGHAT and CDR2 is FQNNGV in the germline V gene. The DNA of the CDR3 is TGTGCCAGCAGCTTAGAACCGGCCGGCGCCGGGGAGCTGTTTTTT. Its protein product is CASSLEPAGAGELFF.

The chain joins TRBV7-2 to TRBJ2-3, with D possibly being TRBD1 (6 bases). CDR3 length: 14 residues. Trimming removed 1 base at V and 3 bases at J, with 8 bases between. Germline V gives CDR1 SGHTA, CDR2 FQGNSA. The CDR3 loop reads CASSLDQGTDTQYF. In nucleotides, the CDR3 is TGTGCCAGCAGCTTAGATCAGGGGACAGATACGCAGTATTTT.

Turning to this clone: The sample carries other DNA sequences with the same CDR3. J is TRBJ1-1 and V is TRBV12-3 or TRBV12-4; D is unclear. V dropped 1 base and J dropped 3 bases, with 6 bases sitting between them. This CDR3 has 13 amino acids. CDR3 bases: TGTGCCAGCAGTTTAGGCGGGGACACTGAAGCTTTCTTT. Its protein is CASSLGGDTEAFF.

The V and J genes are TRBV6-2 or TRBV6-3 and TRBJ1-3; no clear D. From germline, CDR1 is MNHEY and CDR2 SVGEGT. The CDR3 totals 14 residues. Deletions cut 6 bases from V and 0 bases from J, with 9 bases between. CDR3 nucleotide sequence: TGTGCCAGCAGCTTAAGTTACTCTGGAAACACCATATATTTT. This sequence encodes CASSLSYSGNTIYF.

In this sample, this clone turned up once. V and J are TRBV7-9 and TRBJ1-3; weak D call: TRBD1 (6 bases). This CDR3 comprises 14 residues. Germline CDR1 is SEHNR and CDR2 is FQNEAQ (reference sequence). Trimming left V 5 bases short and J 2 bases short, with 10 bases between. The DNA of the CDR3 is TGTGCCAGCAGCCCAGGGGCGGCTGGAAACACCATATATTTT. The encoded protein is CASSPGAAGNTIYF. Filled out from reference TRBV7-9 and TRBJ1-3, the complete variable domain reads DTGVSQNPRHKITKRGQNVTFRCDPISEHNRLYWYRQTLGQGPEFLTYFQNEAQLEKSRLLSDRFSAERPKGSFSTLEIQRTEQGDSAMYLCASSPGAAGNTIYFGEGSWLTVV.

V and J are TRBV5-1 and TRBJ2-3; possible D gene TRBD1, 6 bases. CDR1 and CDR2 (germline): SGHRS, YFSETQ. The CDR3 is 15 amino acids. Trimming removed 4 bases from V and 2 bases from J, with 14 bases in between. CDR3 region: CASSVGHGNTDTQYF. The CDR3 nucleotides read TGCGCCAGCAGCGTGGGACATGGGAACACAGATACGCAGTATTTT.

This clone appeared once. The rearrangement links TRBV7-9 to TRBJ1-5; D remains ambiguous. There are 12 residues in the CDR3. The germline CDR1 and CDR2 sequences are SEHNR and FQNEAQ (reference sequence). V was clipped by 5 bases and J by 11 bases, with 13 bases between them. The chain's CDR3 is CASSPPAGAQHF. For the CDR3, the DNA is TGTGCCAGCAGCCCTCCCGCCGGGGCCCAGCATTTT.

The V and J genes are TRBV11-2 and TRBJ2-5; 10 nucleotides align to TRBD1. The CDR3 is 14 amino acids. Looked up from germline, CDR1 is SGHAT and CDR2 is FQNNGV. The ends lost 3 bases at V and 4 bases at J; junction bases unmatched: 2. The CDR3 nucleotides read TGTGCCAGCAGCTTTGACAGGGGGCGAGAGACCCAGTACTTC. It yields the protein CASSFDRGRETQYF.

This chain links TRBV6-5 with TRBJ2-7; TRBD1 matches 10 bases. There are 12 residues in the CDR3. CDR1 MNHEY and CDR2 SVGAGI come from the germline V gene. The J segment lost 4 bases and the V segment lost 10 bases, leaving 4 bases of the junction unmatched. Written as DNA, the CDR3 is TGTGCCAAGACAGGGGGCAGGTACGAGCAGTACTTC. This encodes CAKTGGRYEQYF.

The rearrangement uses TRBV11-2 and TRBJ2-3; tentatively, D is TRBD1 or TRBD2 (6 bases each). Germline V gives CDR1 SGHAT, CDR2 FQNNGV. V was pared by 1 base and J by 4 bases, with 9 bases between. CDR3 length: 14 amino acids. CDR3 residues: CASSLGGAPDTQYF. The CDR3 DNA sequence: TGTGCCAGCAGCTTAGGGGGGGCTCCAGATACGCAGTATTTT. Full variable domain (rest looked up from reference TRBV11-2 and TRBJ2-3): EAGVAQSPRYKIIEKRQSVAFWCNPISGHATLYWYQQILGQGPKLLIQFQNNGVVDDSQLPKDRFSAERLKGVDSTLKIQPAKLEDSAVYLCASSLGGAPDTQYFGPGTRLTVL.

The DNA for the CDR3 is TGTGCCAGCAGACCGGGACAGAACACCGGGGAGCTGTTTTTT. Its translation: CASRPGQNTGELFF. The chain has TRBV7-3 and TRBJ2-2, with D tentatively TRBD1 (6 bases). Trimming took 6 bases from V and 1 from J, leaving 9 bases between them. CDR1 is SGHTA and CDR2 is FQGTGA in the germline V gene. The CDR3 is 14 amino acids.

The chain is built from TRBV10-3 and TRBJ2-7; TRBD1 agrees at 10 bases. Looked up from germline, CDR1 is ENHRY and CDR2 is SYGVKD. CDR3 length: 14 amino acids. V shed 3 bases, J shed 3 bases, and the junction held 2 bases outside the gene matches. The CDR3 nucleotides are TGTGCCATCAGTGATGACAGGGGGCTCTACGAGCAGTACTTC. As protein: CAISDDRGLYEQYF.

This CDR3 is CASSPRDRGADNSPLHF. The CDR3 DNA follows: TGTGCCAGTAGTCCGAGGGACAGGGGAGCTGATAATTCACCCCTCCACTTT. This chain uses TRBV19 with TRBJ1-6, with 10 nucleotides matching TRBD1. Germline loops: CDR1 LNHDA, CDR2 SQIVND (reference sequence). With 5 bases clipped from V and 5 bases from J, the junction kept 9 bases outside the gene matches. This CDR3 is 17 amino acids long.

The gene calls are TRBV3-1 (or the pseudogene TRBV3-2) and TRBJ1-1, with 7 bases identical to TRBD1. The CDR3 covers 13 residues. V trimming: 0 bases; J trimming: 7 bases; junction bases outside the gene matches: 2. Looked up from germline, CDR1 is LGHDT and CDR2 is YNNKEL (reference sequence). The CDR3 region is CASSQDQGGEAFF. DNA of the CDR3: TGTGCCAGCAGCCAAGATCAGGGGGGTGAAGCTTTCTTT.

This clone was picked up a small number of times. The chain carries TRBV18 and TRBJ1-6, with 7 nucleotides matching TRBD1. The V gene's germline CDR1 is KGHSH and CDR2 LQKENI. V shed 3 bases, J shed 9 bases, and the junction held 5 bases outside the gene matches. The CDR3 runs 14 residues. This CDR3 reads CASSPNEGASPLHF. The CDR3 DNA follows: TGTGCCAGCTCACCCAATGAGGGGGCTTCACCCCTCCACTTT.

The chain links TRBV5-4 to TRBJ1-6; 8 nucleotides align to TRBD1. The CDR3 totals 15 residues. The trim removed 0 bases at V and 14 bases at J, leaving 10 bases unmatched. CDR1 SGHNT and CDR2 YYREEE come from the germline V gene (reference sequence). The chain's CDR3 is CASSLDGQGLETLHF. CDR3 sequence (DNA): TGTGCCAGCAGCTTGGATGGACAGGGTTTGGAGACCCTCCACTTT.

This clone was found once. The CDR3 spells CASSLEEEQFF. As DNA, the CDR3 is TGTGCCAGCAGTTTAGAGGAAGAGCAGTTCTTC. The chain recombines TRBV12-3 or TRBV12-4 with TRBJ2-1; D uncertain. This CDR3 comprises 11 residues. Trimming left V 1 base short and J 10 bases short, with 5 bases between.

This clone has only one observation. The chain links TRBV6-5 to TRBJ2-1; possible D gene TRBD1, 5 bases. Trimming took off 2 bases at V and 7 bases at J, with 15 bases between the two ends. The CDR3 spans 15 residues. CDR1 and CDR2 from the germline V gene are MNHEY and SVGAGI. This chain's CDR3 is CASSYGAGKRNEQFF. The CDR3 DNA reads TGTGCCAGCAGTTACGGGGCAGGGAAGAGGAATGAGCAGTTCTTC.

The sample holds one count of this clone. The chain has TRBV7-2 and TRBJ2-5, with 12 nucleotides matching TRBD2. This CDR3 region has 18 residues. Germline V gene data show CDR1 as SGHTA and CDR2 as FQGNSA. With V trimmed by 5 bases and J by 1 base, 11 bases remained unmatched. DNA of the CDR3: TGTGCCAGCAGCCTTCGACTAGCGGGGGCCCTTCCCCAAGAGACCCAGTACTTC. It translates to CASSLRLAGALPQETQYF.